Listed here is a single T cell receptor (beta chain). These data come from a study of blood T cell repertoires in COVID-19. About the study: Whether acute or convalescent, the COVID-19 samples came from the United States, Italy and Spain.

Using immunoSEQ multiplex PCR, the repertoire was profiled, and TCRdb retains in-frame clones only, with some absent. The sample shows some 64,000 clones, around 90% of them seen only once. CDR1 is LGHNT and CDR2 is FRNRAP in the germline V gene. CDR3 length: 12 amino acids. Trimming left V 6 bases short and J 3 bases short, with 7 bases between. This clonotype was sampled from a man aged 50-60 years with active COVID-19. The sequenced sample consisted of peripheral blood. V usage is TRBV12-5 and J usage is TRBJ2-3; D uncertain. The CDR3 protein is CASGPGTDTQYF. CDR3 nucleotide sequence: TGTGCTAGTGGACCCGGGACAGATACGCAGTATTTT.